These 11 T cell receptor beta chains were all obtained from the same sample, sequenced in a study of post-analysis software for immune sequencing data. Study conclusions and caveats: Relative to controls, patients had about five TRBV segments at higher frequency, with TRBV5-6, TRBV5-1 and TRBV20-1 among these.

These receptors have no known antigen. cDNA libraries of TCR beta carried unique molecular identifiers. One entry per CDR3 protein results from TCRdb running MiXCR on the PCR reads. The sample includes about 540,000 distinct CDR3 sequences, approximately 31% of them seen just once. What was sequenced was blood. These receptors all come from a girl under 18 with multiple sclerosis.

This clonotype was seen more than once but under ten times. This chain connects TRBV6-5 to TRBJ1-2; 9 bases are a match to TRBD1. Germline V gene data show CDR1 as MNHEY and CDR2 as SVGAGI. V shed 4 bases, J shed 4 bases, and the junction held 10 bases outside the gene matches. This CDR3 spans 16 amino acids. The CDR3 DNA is TGTGCCAGCAGTTTTGGACAGGGGTCAATCGTCTATGGCTACACCTTC. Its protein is CASSFGQGSIVYGYTF.

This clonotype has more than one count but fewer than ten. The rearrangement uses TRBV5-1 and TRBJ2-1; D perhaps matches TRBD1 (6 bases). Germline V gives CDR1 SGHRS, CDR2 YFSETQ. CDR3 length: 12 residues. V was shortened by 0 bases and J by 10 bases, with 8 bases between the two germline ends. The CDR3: CASSLDRVEQFF. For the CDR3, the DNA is TGCGCCAGCAGCTTGGACAGGGTAGAGCAGTTCTTC.

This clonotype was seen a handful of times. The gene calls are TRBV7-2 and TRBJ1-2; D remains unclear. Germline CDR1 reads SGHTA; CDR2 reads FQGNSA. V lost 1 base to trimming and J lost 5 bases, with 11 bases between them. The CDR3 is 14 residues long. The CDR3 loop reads CASSLVALLYGYTF. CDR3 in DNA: TGTGCCAGCAGCTTAGTAGCTCTCCTGTATGGCTACACCTTC.

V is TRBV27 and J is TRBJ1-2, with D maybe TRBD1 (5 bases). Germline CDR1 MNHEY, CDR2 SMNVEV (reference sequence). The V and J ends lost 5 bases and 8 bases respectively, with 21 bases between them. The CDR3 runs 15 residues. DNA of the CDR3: TGTGCCAGCAGTCGACCGGACACGGGCATAGGAGGCTACACCTTC. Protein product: CASSRPDTGIGGYTF.

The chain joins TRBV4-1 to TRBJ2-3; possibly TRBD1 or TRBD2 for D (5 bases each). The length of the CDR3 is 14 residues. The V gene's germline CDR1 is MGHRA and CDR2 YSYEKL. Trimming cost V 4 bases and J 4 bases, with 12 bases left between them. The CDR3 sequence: CASSLKGDADTQYF. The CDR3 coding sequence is TGCGCCAGCAGCCTAAAAGGGGACGCAGATACGCAGTATTTT.

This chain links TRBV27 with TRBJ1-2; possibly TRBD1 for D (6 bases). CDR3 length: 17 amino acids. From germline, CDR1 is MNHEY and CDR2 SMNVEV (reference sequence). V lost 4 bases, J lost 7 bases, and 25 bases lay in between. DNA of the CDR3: TGTGCCAGCAGTTCCGAAGGGGGGGGGCGCTGGTCGGGTGGCTACACCTTC. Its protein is CASSSEGGGRWSGGYTF.

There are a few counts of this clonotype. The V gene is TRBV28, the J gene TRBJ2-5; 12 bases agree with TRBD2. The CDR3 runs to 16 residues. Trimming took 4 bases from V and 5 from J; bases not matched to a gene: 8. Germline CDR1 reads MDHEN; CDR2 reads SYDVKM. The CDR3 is CASSYFRTSGEETQYF. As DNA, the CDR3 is TGTGCCAGCAGTTACTTTCGGACTAGCGGGGAGGAGACCCAGTACTTC.

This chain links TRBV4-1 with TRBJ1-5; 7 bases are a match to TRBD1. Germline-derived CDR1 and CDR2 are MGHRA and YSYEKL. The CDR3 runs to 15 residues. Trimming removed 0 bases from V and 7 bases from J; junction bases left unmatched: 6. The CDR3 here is CASSQEGGQPQPQHF. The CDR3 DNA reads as TGCGCCAGCAGCCAAGAAGGGGGACAGCCCCAGCCCCAGCATTTT.

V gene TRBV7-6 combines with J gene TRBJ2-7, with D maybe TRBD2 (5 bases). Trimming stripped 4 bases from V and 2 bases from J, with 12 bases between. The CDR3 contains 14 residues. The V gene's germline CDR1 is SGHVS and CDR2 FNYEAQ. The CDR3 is CASSCGGSTYEQYF. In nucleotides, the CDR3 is TGTGCCAGCAGCTGCGGAGGCAGTACCTACGAGCAGTACTTC.

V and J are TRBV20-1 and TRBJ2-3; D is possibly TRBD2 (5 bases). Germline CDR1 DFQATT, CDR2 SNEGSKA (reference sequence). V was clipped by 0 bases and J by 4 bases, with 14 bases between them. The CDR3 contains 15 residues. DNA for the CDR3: TGCAGTGCTAGAGATGAGACTATTATCTCAGATACGCAGTATTTT. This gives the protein CSARDETIISDTQYF.

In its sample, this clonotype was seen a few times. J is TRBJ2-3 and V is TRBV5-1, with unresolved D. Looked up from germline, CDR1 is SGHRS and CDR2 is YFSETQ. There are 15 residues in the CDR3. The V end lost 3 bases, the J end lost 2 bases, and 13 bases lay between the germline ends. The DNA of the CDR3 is TGCGCCAGCAGCTCGGACCCAGAGCCCACAGATACGCAGTATTTT. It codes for CASSSDPEPTDTQYF. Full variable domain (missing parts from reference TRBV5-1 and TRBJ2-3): KAGVTQTPRYLIKTRGQQVTLSCSPISGHRSVSWYQQTPGQGLQFLFEYFSETQRNKGNFPGRFSGRQFSNSRSEMNVSTLELGDSALYLCASSSDPEPTDTQYFGPGTRLTVL.